A single T cell receptor (beta chain) is shown here with its context. No antigen is known for it. TCRdb re-called the 5' RACE reads; one entry per CDR3 protein, DNA not given. The table for this sample gives 550,000 or so distinct CDR3 sequences. This sample is part of a study of T cells expressing NK-cell markers. Broader study findings: The CD3+CD56-NKG2C+ fraction of a handful of donors was likewise dominated by these clonotypes.

The CDR3 totals 12 residues. From germline, CDR1 is ENHRY and CDR2 SYGVKD. The material sequenced was blood T cells: a sorted CD56 or NKG2C T cell subset, CD4+ or CD8+ T cells, or bulk PBMC T cells (not recorded which). The V call is TRBV10-3, the J call TRBJ1-5. The TCR comes from a man between 18 and 35 years old in good health. CDR3 loop: CAAGRRNQPQHF.